The source of this T cell receptor beta chain is a study of CD8+ T cells in alopecia areata. Overall study context: Once tofacitinib had been taken for 6 to 18 months, 6 months off drug followed.

This CDR3 comprises 14 residues. Losses at the gene ends were 2 bases for V and 6 bases for J; bases not matched to a gene: 0. CDR1 and CDR2 from the germline V gene are MNHEY and SMNVEV (reference sequence). TCR sequencing used cDNA made by reverse transcription of extracted RNA. Sequenced by immunoSEQ multiplex PCR; TCRdb stores in-frame clones only, minus some. Of 100,000 to 150,000 clones in the sample, approximately 49% are singletons; the top ten hold 15% to 20%. Alopecia areata patients gave lesional scalp punch biopsies and peripheral blood samples. The V and J genes are TRBV27 and TRBJ1-6, with 8 nucleotides matching TRBD1. The sequences come from CD8+ T cells sorted from blood, collected at week 0. The source of this sequence is a human donor with alopecia areata. Here the CDR3 reads CASSLDRGNSPLHF. The CDR3 DNA reads as TGTGCCAGCAGTTTAGACAGGGGTAATTCACCCCTCCACTTT.